One and the same sample provided the 20 T cell receptor beta chains below, sequenced in a study of cytomegalovirus exposure and HLA in healthy donors. The PCR was carried out with 60 Vbeta primers and 13 Jbeta primers. The method was immunoSEQ multiplex PCR; TCRdb's version includes in-frame clones alone and lacks a portion of them. The sample shows some 200,000 clones, about 74% of them seen only once. The source material was PBMCs. The receptors derive from a man aged 35 to 55 in good health and CMV-seronegative.

V gene TRBV5-1 combines with J gene TRBJ1-3, with 10 bases aligning to TRBD1. V shed 4 bases, J shed 0 bases, and the junction held 7 bases outside the gene matches. The V gene's germline CDR1 is SGHRS and CDR2 YFSETQ. This CDR3 spans 17 amino acids. The CDR3 DNA is TGCGCCAGCAGCAGGGGACAGGGGAGAAACTCTGGAAACACCATATATTTT. This sequence encodes CASSRGQGRNSGNTIYF. The full variable domain, rest sourced from reference TRBV5-1 and TRBJ1-3, is KAGVTQTPRYLIKTRGQQVTLSCSPISGHRSVSWYQQTPGQGLQFLFEYFSETQRNKGNFPGRFSGRQFSNSRSEMNVSTLELGDSALYLCASSRGQGRNSGNTIYFGEGSWLTVV.

This clone was observed a handful of times. This chain links TRBV5-1 with TRBJ1-3, with 7 bases fitting TRBD1. The germline gives CDR1 SGHRS, CDR2 YFSETQ. Losses at the gene ends were 6 bases for V and 2 bases for J; bases not matched to a gene: 2. This CDR3 has 13 amino acids. The CDR3 DNA is TGCGCCAGCAAGCAGGGGGCTGGAAACACCATATATTTT. It is translated as CASKQGAGNTIYF. The full variable domain, with the rest looked up from reference TRBV5-1 and TRBJ1-3, is KAGVTQTPRYLIKTRGQQVTLSCSPISGHRSVSWYQQTPGQGLQFLFEYFSETQRNKGNFPGRFSGRQFSNSRSEMNVSTLELGDSALYLCASKQGAGNTIYFGEGSWLTVV.

This clone has just a few counts. Germline and junction disagree at one end, which may indicate a read error. The chain couples TRBV7-9 to TRBJ1-4; no firm D call. Germline V gene data show CDR1 as SEHNR and CDR2 as FQNEAQ (reference sequence). This CDR3 is 14 amino acids long. For the CDR3, the DNA is TGTTCCAGCAGTCCTGACGGTGTGGAGTGGAAACTGTTTTTT. This codes for CSSSPDGVEWKLFF.

J is TRBJ2-3 and V is TRBV15; TRBD2 matches at 9 bases. Germline V CDR1 and CDR2: LNHNV, YYDKDF (reference sequence). CDR3 length equals 17 residues. V was pared by 3 bases and J by 0 bases, with 7 bases of the junction left unmatched. CDR3 region: CATSSEVAGASTDTQYF. For the CDR3, the DNA is TGTGCCACCAGCAGTGAGGTAGCGGGGGCTAGCACAGATACGCAGTATTTT.

This chain connects TRBV5-8 to TRBJ2-3; D gene uncertain. V shed 1 base and J shed 1 base, with 7 bases lying between them. Per the germline V gene, CDR1 is SGHTS and CDR2 is YDEGEE. The CDR3 sequence is 14 residues long. The CDR3 here is CASSLMARTDTQYF. CDR3 coding DNA: TGTGCCAGCAGCTTGATGGCCCGCACAGATACGCAGTATTTT.

The chain uses TRBV2 and TRBJ2-7, with TRBD2 matching 14 bases. The V and J ends lost 1 base and 8 bases, in that order; junction bases with no gene match: 4. CDR1 and CDR2 (germline): SNHLY, FYNNEI. The CDR3 is 15 residues long. The CDR3 spells CASSEVGLAGEQQYF. DNA of the CDR3: TGTGCCAGCAGTGAAGTGGGACTAGCGGGGGAGCAGCAGTACTTC.

The chain uses TRBV7-3 and TRBJ2-7; D is ambiguous. The CDR3 is 15 amino acids. Deletions cut 5 bases from V and 6 bases from J, with 20 bases between. Germline loops: CDR1 SGHTA, CDR2 FQGTGA. DNA of the CDR3: TGTGCCAGCAGCAGCCAGACACCCCCGGCCGGCGAGCAGTACTTC. The encoded protein is CASSSQTPPAGEQYF.

The chain combines TRBV5-1 with TRBJ2-7; 10 bases line up with TRBD2. Germline V gives CDR1 SGHRS, CDR2 YFSETQ. The CDR3 has 15 residues. V was pared by 3 bases and J by 0 bases, with 3 bases of the junction left unmatched. CDR3 region: CASSWSSGGSYEQYF. In nucleotides, the CDR3 is TGCGCCAGCAGCTGGTCTAGCGGGGGCTCCTACGAGCAGTACTTC.

This chain uses TRBV4-1 with TRBJ1-1; 8 positions agree with TRBD1. Germline CDR1 reads MGHRA; CDR2 reads YSYEKL. The CDR3 contains 15 residues. After removal of 2 bases from V and 3 bases from J, the junction contained 5 bases not matched to a gene. CDR3 coding DNA: TGCGCCAGCAGCCAATACAGGGGGTCTGACACTGAAGCTTTCTTT. It specifies CASSQYRGSDTEAFF.

The J gene is TRBJ2-1, the V gene TRBV28; 11 nucleotides line up with TRBD2. Losses at the gene ends were 7 bases for V and 7 bases for J; bases not matched to a gene: 6. Germline V gene lookup returns CDR1 MDHEN and CDR2 SYDVKM. The CDR3 spans 14 residues. CDR3: CASNELAGVNEQFF. CDR3 DNA sequence: TGTGCCAGCAATGAACTAGCGGGAGTAAATGAGCAGTTCTTC.

The V and J genes are TRBV7-2 and TRBJ1-2; no clear D gene. Trimming left V 0 bases short and J 4 bases short, with 6 bases between. CDR3 size: 13 residues. CDR1 and CDR2 (germline): SGHTA, FQGNSA. The CDR3 region is CASSLAPSYGYTF. The DNA for the CDR3 is TGTGCCAGCAGCTTAGCCCCCAGCTATGGCTACACCTTC.

The J gene is TRBJ2-3, the V gene TRBV19, with D perhaps TRBD1 (5 bases). The CDR3 contains 14 residues. Trimming removed 7 bases at V and 2 bases at J, with 13 bases between. Looked up from germline, CDR1 is LNHDA and CDR2 is SQIVND (reference sequence). The CDR3 region has the DNA TGTGCCAGTACCCCGACAGCGTCCACAGATACGCAGTATTTT. It is translated as CASTPTASTDTQYF.

The chain uses TRBV5-1 and TRBJ1-2; the D is unclear. This CDR3 has 11 amino acids. From germline, CDR1 is SGHRS and CDR2 YFSETQ. The V gene lost 4 bases and the J gene lost 6 bases, with 7 bases spanning the gap. CDR3 loop: CASSPGHGYTF. Here the CDR3 DNA reads TGCGCCAGCAGCCCAGGTCATGGCTACACCTTC.

The V call is TRBV28, the J call TRBJ2-4, with 7 bases aligning to TRBD1. The ends lost 4 bases at V and 6 bases at J; junction bases unmatched: 3. This CDR3 is built from 13 residues. Germline assignment: CDR1 MDHEN and CDR2 SYDVKM. The CDR3, as DNA: TGTGCCAGCAGTTCGGCAGGGGGAAACATTCAGTACTTC. It specifies CASSSAGGNIQYF.

The rearrangement links TRBV6-5 to TRBJ1-1, with 11 nucleotides matching TRBD1. Trimming took 7 bases from V and 4 from J; bases not matched to a gene: 8. The germline V gene encodes CDR1 MNHEY and CDR2 SVGAGI. CDR3 length equals 15 residues. CDR3 loop: CASTSPGTGGTEAFF. The CDR3 nucleotides read TGTGCCAGCACCTCTCCTGGGACAGGGGGCACTGAAGCTTTCTTT.

The CDR3 nucleotides read TGTGCCAGCAGCCAGGGACAGGGGAGGACAGAGACCCAGTACTTC. Amino acids: CASSQGQGRTETQYF. J is TRBJ2-5 and V is TRBV5-5, with 10 bases that match TRBD1. CDR3 length: 15 residues. CDR1 and CDR2 (germline): SGHKS, YYEKEE (reference sequence). The trim removed 4 bases at V and 4 bases at J, leaving 7 bases unmatched.

This clone showed up just a few times. The V gene is TRBV10-3, the J gene TRBJ2-5, with 7 bases that match TRBD2. Germline trimming cut 11 bases from V and 3 bases from J; bases unmatched to any gene: 18. The length of the CDR3 is 16 residues. The germline CDR1 and CDR2 sequences are ENHRY and SYGVKD. CDR3 region: CAAKPTGLLTKETQYF. CDR3 nucleotide sequence: TGTGCCGCCAAACCGACGGGACTACTTACTAAAGAGACCCAGTACTTC.

The chain recombines TRBV19 with TRBJ2-2; TRBD2 is a possible D gene (5 bases). This CDR3 has 15 amino acids. The germline gives CDR1 LNHDA, CDR2 SQIVND (reference sequence). V was clipped by 1 base and J by 4 bases, with 10 bases between them. As DNA, the CDR3 is TGTGCCAGTAGTATAGGAGGGATTAGCACCGGGGAGCTGTTTTTT. It yields the protein CASSIGGISTGELFF.

The rearrangement links TRBV7-2 to TRBJ1-1; weak D call: TRBD1 (5 bases). Germline lookup yields CDR1 SGHTA and CDR2 FQGNSA. V shed 3 bases and J shed 8 bases, with 13 bases lying between them. The CDR3 contains 13 residues. CDR3 bases: TGTGCCAGCAGCTTGTTGGGTACAGGAGAAGCTTTCTTT. It yields the protein CASSLLGTGEAFF.

This clone was counted once. The chain is built from TRBV28 and TRBJ1-1, with 10 nucleotides matching TRBD1. V lost 4 bases and J lost 3; bases outside the gene matches: 5. This CDR3 has 15 amino acids. In germline, CDR1 is MDHEN, CDR2 SYDVKM. The CDR3 DNA sequence: TGTGCCAGCAGTTCCCCGACAGGGGGCCACACTGAAGCTTTCTTT. This encodes CASSSPTGGHTEAFF. Full variable domain (missing parts from reference TRBV28 and TRBJ1-1): DVKVTQSSRYLVKRTGEKVFLECVQDMDHENMFWYRQDPGLGLRLIYFSYDVKMKEKGDIPEGYSVSREKKERFSLILESASTNQTSMYLCASSSPTGGHTEAFFGQGTRLTVV.